The present entry profiles one TCR beta chain with its context. This table comes from immunoSEQ multiplex PCR, and its TCRdb copy is limited to in-frame clones, with some not included. In the table there are 200,000 to 250,000 clones, approximately 83% of which are singletons. Germline V gives CDR1 SGDLS, CDR2 YYNGEE. V lost 2 bases and J lost 4; bases outside the gene matches: 7. The CDR3 totals 15 residues. This entry belongs to a study of cytomegalovirus exposure and HLA in healthy donors. The chain combines TRBV9 with TRBJ2-7, with 9 bases fitting TRBD1. This clonotype was sampled from a woman in her 30s in good health and CMV-seropositive. Sequencing was performed on PBMCs. CDR3 coding DNA: TGTGCCAGCAGCGTCGGGACAGGGACGGGTTACGAGCAGTACTTC. Its translation: CASSVGTGTGYEQYF.